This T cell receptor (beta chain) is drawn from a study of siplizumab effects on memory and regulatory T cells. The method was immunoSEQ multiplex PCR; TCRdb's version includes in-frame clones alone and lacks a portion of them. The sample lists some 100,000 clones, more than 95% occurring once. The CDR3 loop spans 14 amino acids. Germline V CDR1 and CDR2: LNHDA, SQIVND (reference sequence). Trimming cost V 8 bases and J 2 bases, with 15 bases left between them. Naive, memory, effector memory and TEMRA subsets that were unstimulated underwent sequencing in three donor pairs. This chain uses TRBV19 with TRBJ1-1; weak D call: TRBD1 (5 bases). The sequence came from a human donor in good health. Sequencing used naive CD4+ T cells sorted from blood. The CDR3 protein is CASRPGTVNTEAFF. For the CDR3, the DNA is TGTGCCAGTCGCCCCGGGACGGTCAACACTGAAGCTTTCTTT.